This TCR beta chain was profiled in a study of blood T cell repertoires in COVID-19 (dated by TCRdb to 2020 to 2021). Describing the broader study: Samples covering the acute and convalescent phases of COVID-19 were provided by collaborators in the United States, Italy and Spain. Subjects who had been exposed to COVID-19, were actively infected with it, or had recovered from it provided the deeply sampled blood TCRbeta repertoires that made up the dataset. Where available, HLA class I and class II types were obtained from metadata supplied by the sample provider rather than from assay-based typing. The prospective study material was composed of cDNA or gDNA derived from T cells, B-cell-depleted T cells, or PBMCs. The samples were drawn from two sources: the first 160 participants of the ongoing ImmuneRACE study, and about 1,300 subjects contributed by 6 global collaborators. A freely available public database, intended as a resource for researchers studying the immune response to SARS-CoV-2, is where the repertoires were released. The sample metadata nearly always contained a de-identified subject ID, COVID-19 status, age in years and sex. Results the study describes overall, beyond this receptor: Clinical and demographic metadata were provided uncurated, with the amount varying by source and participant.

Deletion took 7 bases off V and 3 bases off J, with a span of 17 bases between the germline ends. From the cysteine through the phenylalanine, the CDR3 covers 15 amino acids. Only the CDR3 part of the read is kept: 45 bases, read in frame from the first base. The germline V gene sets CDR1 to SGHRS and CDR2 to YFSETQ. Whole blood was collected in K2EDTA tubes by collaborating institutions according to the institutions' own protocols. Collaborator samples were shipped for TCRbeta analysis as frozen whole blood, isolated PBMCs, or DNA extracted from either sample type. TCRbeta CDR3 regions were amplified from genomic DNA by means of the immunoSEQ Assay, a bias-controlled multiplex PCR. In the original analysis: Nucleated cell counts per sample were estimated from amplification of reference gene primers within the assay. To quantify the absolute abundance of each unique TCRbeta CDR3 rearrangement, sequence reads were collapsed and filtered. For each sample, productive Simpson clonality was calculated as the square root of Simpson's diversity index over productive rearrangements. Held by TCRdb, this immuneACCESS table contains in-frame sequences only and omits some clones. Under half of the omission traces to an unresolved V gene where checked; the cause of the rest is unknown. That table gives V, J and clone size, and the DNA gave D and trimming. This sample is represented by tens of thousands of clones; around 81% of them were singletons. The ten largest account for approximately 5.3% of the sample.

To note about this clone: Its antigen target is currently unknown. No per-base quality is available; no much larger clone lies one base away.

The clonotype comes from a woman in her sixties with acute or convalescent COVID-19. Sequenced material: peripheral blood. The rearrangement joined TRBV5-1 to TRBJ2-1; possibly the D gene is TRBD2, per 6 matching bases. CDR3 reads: CASSEVGGNYNEQFF. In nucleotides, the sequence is TGCGCCAGCTCCGAGGTGGGAGGCAACTACAATGAGCAGTTCTTC.